This T cell receptor beta chain is drawn from a study of metastatic and nonmetastatic thyroid tumors. Study overall: Repertoire comparisons spanned blood and tumor or nodule tissue from malignant and benign thyroid patients.

Findings and limits, study-wide: Malignant tumors reportedly showed significantly higher TCR beta diversity than benign nodules in both blood and tumor.

In the original processing: CDR3 differences across clinicopathological groups were used to build a distant-metastasis classifier for papillary thyroid cancer. TCRdb called clones again from the PCR reads with MiXCR. It is TCRdb's table, rather than the study itself, that gives the V and J calls and clone size. The data contain about 33,000 clones, around 15% of them singletons. Patients were all untreated before their thyroid surgery. Judged by abundance, this clone is medium-sized. Its specificity is unknown. The V and J ends lost 7 bases and 8 bases respectively, with 20 bases between them. Germline CDR1 is MNHNS and CDR2 is SASEGT. This CDR3 spans 14 amino acids.

The receptor comes from a female donor with papillary thyroid cancer or a benign thyroid nodule (not recorded which). Some clones in this sample may be carry-over from other donors' samples. The rearrangement links TRBV6-1 to TRBJ1-2, with D tentatively TRBD1 (5 bases). The sample consisted of blood. CDR3 loop: CASTRVWGLRGYTF. CDR3 sequence (DNA): TGTGCCAGCACCCGCGTCTGGGGGTTACGGGGCTACACCTTC.